One and the same sample provided the 25 T cell receptor beta chains below, sequenced in a study of early T cells in non-severe SARS-CoV-2 infection (dated by TCRdb to the early 2020s). The library was built by means of 5' RACE. The data were produced on a NextSeq 500. TCRdb applied fastp at Q25 and MiXCR to the public reads, then kept only in-frame beta chains. Under each unique CDR3 protein, matching rows form one entry showing the most common genes and DNA. The table for this sample lists some 64,000 distinct CDR3 sequences; approximately 9.2% of them were counted only once. Roughly 12% of the sample belongs to the ten largest clones. The starting material was whole blood, obtained at baseline. These receptors all stem from an adult who was a healthcare worker with PCR-confirmed SARS-CoV-2 infection or an uninfected control (not recorded which).

This clonotype was counted ten times or more. The V call is TRBV6-6, the J call TRBJ2-3; D uncertain. This CDR3 has 12 amino acids. Trimming removed 7 bases from V and 2 bases from J, with 7 bases in between. The germline gives CDR1 MNHNY, CDR2 SVGAGI (reference sequence). CDR3 protein: CASTQPTDTQYF. The CDR3 DNA follows: TGTGCCAGCACCCAACCCACAGATACGCAGTATTTT.

The chain uses TRBV30 and TRBJ1-2; D is perhaps TRBD1 (5 bases). Trimming took 3 bases from V and 5 from J, leaving 19 bases between them. Germline V gene sequence: CDR1 GTSNPN, CDR2 SVGIG (reference sequence). CDR3 length: 15 amino acids. The CDR3 here is CAWRRGGTATYGYTF. DNA of the CDR3: TGTGCCTGGAGAAGGGGAGGGACCGCCACATATGGCTACACCTTC. The full variable domain, completed using reference TRBV30 and TRBJ1-2, is SQTIHQWPATLVQPVGSPLSLECTVEGTSNPNLYWYRQAAGRGLQLLFYSVGIGQISSEVPQNLSASRPQDRQFILSSKKLLLSDSGFYLCAWRRGGTATYGYTFGSGTRLTVV.

The J gene is TRBJ1-1, the V gene TRBV5-6; 8 nucleotides align to TRBD1. J lost 7 bases, V lost 4 bases, and 9 bases had no gene match. CDR3 length equals 14 residues. Per germline, CDR1 SGHDT and CDR2 YYEEEE. CDR3 sequence: CASSPETGAGEAFF. The CDR3 nucleotides are TGTGCCAGCAGCCCGGAGACAGGGGCTGGTGAAGCTTTCTTT.

This clonotype was counted at least ten times. The rearrangement joins TRBV28 to TRBJ2-7; no reliable D call. CDR3 length equals 12 residues. Deletions cut 3 bases from V and 4 bases from J, with 7 bases between. Germline V gene lookup returns CDR1 MDHEN and CDR2 SYDVKM. This CDR3 is CASSFARYEQYF. The CDR3 DNA sequence: TGTGCCAGCAGTTTTGCCAGGTACGAGCAGTACTTC.

This clonotype showed up just a few times. V and J are TRBV29-1 and TRBJ1-4; D gene ambiguous. There are 15 residues in the CDR3. Germline V CDR1 and CDR2: SQVTM, ANQGSEA. Trimming cost V 0 bases and J 5 bases, with 13 bases left between them. The CDR3 nucleotides are TGCAGCGTTGAAGATCTCGGGATGCGGAATGAAAAACTGTTTTTT. Residues: CSVEDLGMRNEKLFF.

At least ten counts were recorded for this clonotype. This chain joins TRBV29-1 and TRBJ2-5, with D unresolved. Per germline, CDR1 SQVTM and CDR2 ANQGSEA. The CDR3 contains 13 residues. Trimming took 7 bases from V and 2 from J, leaving 14 bases between them. CDR3 coding DNA: TGCAGCGCTAAGGACGGGTTACAAGAGACCCAGTACTTC. Translated, it gives CSAKDGLQETQYF.

The chain couples TRBV11-2 to TRBJ2-2; the D is unclear. Germline-derived CDR1 and CDR2 are SGHAT and FQNNGV. Trimming removed 3 bases at V and 2 bases at J, with 13 bases between. This CDR3 region has 16 residues. CDR3 region: CASSLFALANTGELFF. CDR3 nucleotides: TGTGCCAGCAGCTTGTTTGCCCTGGCAAACACCGGGGAGCTGTTTTTT.

The sample holds one count of this clonotype. The rearrangement uses TRBV24-1 and TRBJ2-1; 7 positions match TRBD2. Trimming removed 5 bases from V and 2 bases from J; junction bases left unmatched: 17. CDR3 size: 19 residues. The germline gives CDR1 KGHDR, CDR2 SFDVKD. The CDR3 region has the DNA TGTGCCACCAGTGGCTTACCCGCTAGCGGCAATGCGCCCTACAATGAGCAGTTCTTC. It translates to CATSGLPASGNAPYNEQFF.

This clonotype has more than one count but fewer than ten. The J gene is TRBJ1-1, the V gene TRBV12-3 or TRBV12-4, with D maybe TRBD1 (5 bases). Trimming removed 5 bases from V and 11 bases from J, with 12 bases in between. The CDR3 totals 11 residues. CDR3: CASSRQRQAFF. The CDR3 region has the DNA TGTGCCAGCAGTCGACAGCGTCAGGCTTTCTTT.

This clonotype has just a few counts. The V and J genes are TRBV29-1 and TRBJ2-1; D possibly corresponds to TRBD2 (5 bases). Germline values: CDR1 SQVTM, CDR2 ANQGSEA. This CDR3 has 12 residues. The V end was cut by 7 bases, the J end by 0 bases, with 7 bases between. The DNA for the CDR3 is TGCAGCGCTGGGAGCTCCTACAATGAGCAGTTCTTC. As protein: CSAGSSYNEQFF.

This clonotype was detected a few times. The chain recombines TRBV7-2 with TRBJ1-1, with D uncertain. V was cut by 3 bases and J by 2 bases, with 16 bases left in between. Germline CDR1 is SGHTA and CDR2 is FQGNSA. The CDR3 totals 16 residues. The CDR3 nucleotides are TGTGCCAGCAGCTTTAGTGTGGCGGGAGGTAACACTGAAGCTTTCTTT. It codes for CASSFSVAGGNTEAFF.

The gene calls are TRBV9 and TRBJ2-5; D gene uncertain. Germline CDR1 reads SGDLS; CDR2 reads YYNGEE. V gave up 1 base and J gave up 4 bases, with 11 bases separating them. The CDR3 runs 14 residues. CDR3 nucleotides: TGTGCCAGCAGCGTACGGGCAGGAGCAGAGACCCAGTACTTC. As protein: CASSVRAGAETQYF.

A single count supports this clonotype. This chain links TRBV20-1 with TRBJ2-7; D gene unclear. This CDR3 region has 14 residues. Trimming removed 3 bases from V and 5 bases from J, with 17 bases in between. Germline CDR1 and CDR2: DFQATT and SNEGSKA (reference sequence). The CDR3 loop is CSASSVPGRNEQYF. DNA for the CDR3: TGCAGTGCTAGTTCCGTTCCGGGTCGGAACGAGCAGTACTTC.

Comments on this clonotype: Sequence at one end of the junction differs from germline and may be a read error. The chain recombines TRBV2 with TRBJ1-4, with TRBD1 identical over 9 bases. Germline lookup yields CDR1 SNHLY and CDR2 FYNNEI. The CDR3 runs 14 residues. CDR3 in DNA: TGTGCCAGCAGTGTGACAGGGGGTAATAAAAAACTGTTTTTT. Its translation is CASSVTGGNKKLFF.

This clonotype showed up just a few times. The chain joins TRBV7-2 to TRBJ2-3; D is possibly TRBD1 or TRBD2 (5 bases each). This CDR3 is 15 amino acids long. The V gene lost 6 bases and the J gene lost 2 bases, with 15 bases spanning the gap. From germline, CDR1 is SGHTA and CDR2 FQGNSA. CDR3 sequence reads: CASRRGAYNTDTQYF. CDR3 coding DNA: TGTGCCAGCAGGCGAGGGGCCTACAACACAGATACGCAGTATTTT.

This clonotype was seen at least ten times. The chain is built from TRBV25-1 and TRBJ1-4, with D possibly being TRBD1 (5 bases). Trimming removed 2 bases at V and 7 bases at J, with 14 bases between. Germline V gene sequence: CDR1 MGHDK, CDR2 SYGVNS. The CDR3 contains 15 residues. CDR3 loop: CASSEIRGRGEKLFF. The CDR3 bases are TGTGCCAGCAGTGAAATTAGGGGTCGGGGTGAAAAACTGTTTTTT.

The table lists this clonotype with a few counts. The genes are TRBV3-1 and TRBJ1-4; D uncertain. This CDR3 contains 14 residues. Germline CDR1 LGHDT, CDR2 YNNKEL (reference sequence). The V and J ends lost 5 bases and 5 bases respectively, with 12 bases between them. In nucleotides, the CDR3 is TGTGCCAGCAGCACATGGACGACGAATGAAAAACTGTTTTTT. Residues: CASSTWTTNEKLFF.

This clonotype was seen more than once but under ten times. The chain uses TRBV12-3 or TRBV12-4 and TRBJ2-1, with D perhaps matching TRBD1 (5 bases). The CDR3 contains 14 residues. Between the trimmed V and J ends, which lost 6 bases and 7 bases, there was a span of 16 bases. CDR3 loop: CASSSQGAVNEQFF. As DNA, the CDR3 is TGTGCCAGCAGCTCCCAGGGCGCGGTTAATGAGCAGTTCTTC.

The rearrangement joins TRBV6-1 to TRBJ2-1; a weak D match, TRBD2 (5 bases). Deletions cut 4 bases from V and 5 bases from J, with 18 bases between. CDR3 size: 16 residues. CDR1 and CDR2 from the germline V gene are MNHNS and SASEGT. The chain's CDR3 is CASSVSAVIGNNEQFF. The CDR3 DNA reads as TGTGCCAGCAGTGTCTCAGCGGTAATAGGAAACAATGAGCAGTTCTTC.

The CDR3 bases are TGTGCCAGCAGTTTCAACCCCAACAATGAGCAGTTCTTC. Its translation: CASSFNPNNEQFF. The V and J genes are TRBV12-3 or TRBV12-4 and TRBJ2-1; D gene uncertain. Trimming left V 3 bases short and J 5 bases short, with 8 bases between. This CDR3 has 13 residues.

This clonotype occurred many times. The CDR3 is CATSESTGITQYF. The CDR3 coding sequence is TGTGCCACCAGTGAGTCAACAGGGATAACGCAGTATTTT. The rearrangement uses TRBV24-1 and TRBJ2-3; D may be TRBD1 (6 bases). CDR1 and CDR2 (germline): KGHDR, SFDVKD. Between the trimmed V and J ends, which lost 4 bases and 9 bases, there was a span of 13 bases. This CDR3 has 13 residues.

Only a few counts were recorded for this clonotype. This chain connects TRBV4-1 to TRBJ1-2, with 7 bases fitting TRBD1. The germline gives CDR1 MGHRA, CDR2 YSYEKL. V dropped 0 bases and J dropped 4; count of bases not matched to a gene: 11. The CDR3 is 17 residues long. CDR3 nucleotide sequence: TGCGCCAGCAGCCAAGAGAGGGGGCGGACAGAAGGCTATGGCTACACCTTC. This sequence encodes CASSQERGRTEGYGYTF.

This chain links TRBV11-2 with TRBJ1-1; 9 bases line up with TRBD1. J lost 1 base, V lost 0 bases, and 3 bases had no gene match. The CDR3 loop spans 16 amino acids. From germline, CDR1 is SGHAT and CDR2 FQNNGV. This CDR3 is CASSLETTGGNTEAFF. The CDR3 DNA is TGTGCCAGCAGCTTAGAAACGACAGGGGGGAACACTGAAGCTTTCTTT.

The chain carries TRBV30 and TRBJ1-2; no firm D call. V was cut by 5 bases and J by 1 base, with 11 bases left in between. This CDR3 is built from 13 residues. Germline lookup yields CDR1 GTSNPN and CDR2 SVGIG (reference sequence). The chain's CDR3 is CAWVAWNNYGYTF. The CDR3 nucleotides are TGTGCCTGGGTGGCTTGGAATAACTATGGCTACACCTTC.

The V call is TRBV29-1, the J call TRBJ2-3, with 7 bases identical to TRBD2. The CDR3 runs 16 residues. Germline V gene sequence: CDR1 SQVTM, CDR2 ANQGSEA. J gave up 0 bases and V 4 bases, and 10 bases lay outside the gene matches. The CDR3 here is CSVAHLAEKSTDTQYF. The CDR3 region has the DNA TGCAGCGTTGCCCATCTAGCGGAGAAAAGCACAGATACGCAGTATTTT.